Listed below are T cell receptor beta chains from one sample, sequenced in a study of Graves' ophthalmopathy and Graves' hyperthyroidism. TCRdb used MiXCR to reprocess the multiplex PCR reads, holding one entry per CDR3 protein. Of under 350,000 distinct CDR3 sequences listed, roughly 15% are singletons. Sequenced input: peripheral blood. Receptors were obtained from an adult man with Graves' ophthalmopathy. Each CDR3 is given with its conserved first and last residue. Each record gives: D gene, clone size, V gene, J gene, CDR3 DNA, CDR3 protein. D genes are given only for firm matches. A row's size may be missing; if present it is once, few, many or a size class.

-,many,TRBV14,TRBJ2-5,TGTGCCAGCAGCCCCCTCGTGACCCAGGAGACCCAGTACTTC,CASSPLVTQETQYF
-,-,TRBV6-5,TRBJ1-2,TGTGCCAGCAGTTACTCAGGGTCTGACTATGGCTACACCTTC,CASSYSGSDYGYTF
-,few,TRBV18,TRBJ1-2,TGTGCCAGCTCACCACGTTACGCGGGCGGCTACACCTTC,CASSPRYAGGYTF
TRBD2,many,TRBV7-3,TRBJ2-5,TGTGCCAGCAGCTTATCGGGGGGGCAGACCCAGTACTTC,CASSLSGGQTQYF
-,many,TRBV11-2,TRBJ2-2,TGTGCCAGCAGCTTAATCGGAGGAGACATCACCGGGGAGCTGTTTTTT,CASSLIGGDITGELFF
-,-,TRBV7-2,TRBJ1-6,TGTGCCAGCAGCTCACGGGGGGGCCTTAATAATTCACCCCTCCACTTT,CASSSRGGLNNSPLHF
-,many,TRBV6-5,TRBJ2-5,TGTGCCAGCAGTAGGCGGACCCACCAAGAGACCCAGTACTTC,CASSRRTHQETQYF
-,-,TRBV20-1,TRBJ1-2,TGCAGTGCTAGGGACCCGTATGGCTACACCTTC,CSARDPYGYTF
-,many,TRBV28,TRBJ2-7,TGTGCCAGCAGCCCGAGCCCCTACGAGCAGTACTTC,CASSPSPYEQYF
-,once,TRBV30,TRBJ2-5,TGTGCCTGGAGGGTATCGGCAAACCAAGAGACACAGTACTTC,CAWRVSANQETQYF
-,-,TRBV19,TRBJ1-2,TGTGCCAGTAGGGGGGCCCTCTATGGCTACACCTTC,CASRGALYGYTF
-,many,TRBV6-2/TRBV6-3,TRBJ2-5,TGTGCCAGCAGTCGAAGTGGGAGAGAGACCCAGTACTTC,CASSRSGRETQYF
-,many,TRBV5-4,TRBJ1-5,TGTGCCAGCAGCTCTCACCGCGGGGGATATCGGAGCAATCAGCCCCAGCATTTT,CASSSHRGGYRSNQPQHF
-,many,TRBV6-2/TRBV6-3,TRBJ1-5,TGTGCCAGCAAATTTCTGGGGAGCAATCAGCCCCAGCATTTT,CASKFLGSNQPQHF
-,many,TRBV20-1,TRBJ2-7,TGCAGTGCTAGAGATCATGAGAGCGGCAGGGACGAGCAGTACTTC,CSARDHESGRDEQYF
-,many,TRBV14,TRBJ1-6,TGTGCCAGCAGCTTCGAACTGGGGCAGGGTGCTCGTTCACCCCTCCACTTT,CASSFELGQGARSPLHF
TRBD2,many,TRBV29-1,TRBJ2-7,TGCAGCGCCTCGGACACGGGGGGTCAGTACGAGCAGTACTTC,CSASDTGGQYEQYF
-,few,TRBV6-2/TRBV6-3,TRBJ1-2,TGTGCCAGCAGTTACTCCCCAGCAGGCCAAGCTAACTATGGCTACACCTTC,CASSYSPAGQANYGYTF
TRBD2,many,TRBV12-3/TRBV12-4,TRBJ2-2,TGTGCCAGCAGTTTAGATACTAGCGTTCCCGGGGAGCTGTTTTTT,CASSLDTSVPGELFF
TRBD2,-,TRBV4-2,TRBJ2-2,TGTGCCAGCAGCCAAGGGGCGGGGGGCCAGGACACCGGGGAGCTGTTTTTT,CASSQGAGGQDTGELFF
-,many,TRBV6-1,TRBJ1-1,TGTGCCAGCAGCCCAGGGGTGGGCGGAGTGGTCACTGAAGCTTTCTTT,CASSPGVGGVVTEAFF
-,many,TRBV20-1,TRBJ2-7,TGCAGTGCCGCAGGGTTTAGCTCCTACGAGCAGTACTTC,CSAAGFSSYEQYF
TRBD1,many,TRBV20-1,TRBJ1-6,TGCAGTGCCAGGGACAGCTCCTATAATTCACCCCTCCACTTT,CSARDSSYNSPLHF
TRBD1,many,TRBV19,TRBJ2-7,TGTGCCAGTAGACTACAGGGGGCCAACGAGCAGTACTTC,CASRLQGANEQYF
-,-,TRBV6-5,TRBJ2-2,TGTGCCAGCAGCTTACTTATAGCGAGCACCGGGGAGCTGTTTTTT,CASSLLIASTGELFF
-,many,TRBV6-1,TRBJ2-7,TGTGCCAGCAGTGTCCTAGCGAGCCGGGAGCAGTACTTC,CASSVLASREQYF
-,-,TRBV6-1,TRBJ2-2,TGTGCCACCCAGGTCTCCGGGGAGCTGTTTTTT,CATQVSGELFF
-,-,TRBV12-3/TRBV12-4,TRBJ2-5,TGTGCCAGCAGTTTTACCGAACAGACCCAGTACTTC,CASSFTEQTQYF
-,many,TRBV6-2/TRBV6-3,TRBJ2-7,TGTGCCAGCAGTTCGATCCCGGGGCGGGTACTGGTCTACGAGCAGTACTTC,CASSSIPGRVLVYEQYF
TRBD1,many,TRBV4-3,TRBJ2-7,TGCGCCAGCAGCCGAGGACAGGGTGGTGTAATCGAGCAGTACTTC,CASSRGQGGVIEQYF
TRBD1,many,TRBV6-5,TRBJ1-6,TGTGCCAGCAGCACCGGGACAGGGGGCAACCTAGTCGGTTCACCCCTCCACTTT,CASSTGTGGNLVGSPLHF
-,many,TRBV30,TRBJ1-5,TGTGCCTGGAGTCTGGGGGGAGTTCAGCCCCAGCATTTT,CAWSLGGVQPQHF
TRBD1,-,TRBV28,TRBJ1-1,TGTGCCAGCAGCACTTCGGGACAGCACACTGAAGCTTTCTTT,CASSTSGQHTEAFF
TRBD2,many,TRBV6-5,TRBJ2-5,TGTGCCAGCGGCTTTCCTAGCGGGGGGGTTTCGGGGGAGACCCAGTACTTC,CASGFPSGGVSGETQYF
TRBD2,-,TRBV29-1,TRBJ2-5,TGCAGCGTTGAAGAAGGGACTAGTCCTGGGGAGACCCAGTACTTC,CSVEEGTSPGETQYF
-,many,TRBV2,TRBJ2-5,TGTGCCAGCAGCCGTATGCAAGAGACCCAGTACTTC,CASSRMQETQYF
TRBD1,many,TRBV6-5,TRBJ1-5,TGTGCCAGCAGTTCGGACAGGGCACGCAATCAGCCCCAGCATTTT,CASSSDRARNQPQHF
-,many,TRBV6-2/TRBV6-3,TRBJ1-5,TGTGCCAGCAGTTCCTATAAACAGCCCCAGCATTTT,CASSSYKQPQHF
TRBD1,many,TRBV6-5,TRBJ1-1,TGTGCCAGCAGACGAGCCGGGACAGTCAACACTGAAGCTTTCTTT,CASRRAGTVNTEAFF
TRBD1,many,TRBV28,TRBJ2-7,TGTGCCAGCAGTTTCCTCGGGACAGACTACTCCTACGAGCAGTACTTC,CASSFLGTDYSYEQYF
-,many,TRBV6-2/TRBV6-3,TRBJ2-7,TGTGCCAGCAGTTCCCTGGGACAAGCCTACGAGCAGTACTTC,CASSSLGQAYEQYF
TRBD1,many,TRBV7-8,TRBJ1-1,TGTGCCAGCAGCTGGACAGGGTTGAACACTGAAGCTTTCTTT,CASSWTGLNTEAFF
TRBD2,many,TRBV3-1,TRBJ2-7,TGTGCCAGCAGCCAAGTGGCTAGCGGGGCCTACGAGCAGTACTTC,CASSQVASGAYEQYF
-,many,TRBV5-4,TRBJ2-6,TGTGCCAGCAGCGGTGGTGTAGACTCTGGGGCCAACGTCCTGACTTTC,CASSGGVDSGANVLTF
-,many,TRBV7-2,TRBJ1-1,TGTGCCAGCAGCTTAGTAGGACAGACCACTGAAGCTTTCTTT,CASSLVGQTTEAFF
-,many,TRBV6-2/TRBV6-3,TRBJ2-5,TGTGCCAGCAGTTACCCCCTGGCTGGGGAGACCCAGTACTTC,CASSYPLAGETQYF
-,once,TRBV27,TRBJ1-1,TGTGCCAGCCCTCGACAGGAGAACACTGAAGCTTTCTTT,CASPRQENTEAFF
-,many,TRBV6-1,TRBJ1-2,TGTGCCAGCACTCGAAGCGGGGTTTTTAACTATGGCTACACCTTC,CASTRSGVFNYGYTF
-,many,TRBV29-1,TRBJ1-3,TGCAGCGTTGAAGACCCCTCGTCTGGAAACACCATATATTTT,CSVEDPSSGNTIYF
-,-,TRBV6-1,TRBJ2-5,TGTGCCAGCAGTGTATATCCCAGACAAGAGACCCAGTACTTC,CASSVYPRQETQYF
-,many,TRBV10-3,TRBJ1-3,TGTGCCATCAGAGCCGATGAGAACTCTGGAAACACCATATATTTT,CAIRADENSGNTIYF